A single sample is the source of the 16 T cell receptor beta chains below, sequenced in a study of OX40 agonist ivuxolimab in advanced cancers. The protocol used for the library was the immunoSEQ multiplex PCR assay. Sourced from immuneACCESS, this table was stored by TCRdb with only in-frame sequences that have V and J called. A share of the clones is absent; for the studies checked, an unresolved V gene accounts for under half, and the remainder has no known explanation. The sample table lists about 8,900 clones, roughly 70% of them with a count of one. The ten biggest clones cover over 40% of the sample. This specimen consisted of CD4+ or CD8+ T cells sorted from blood, obtained in a trial of the OX40 agonist ivuxolimab. The receptors here all came from an adult with an advanced solid tumor such as melanoma, head and neck, liver or kidney cancer.

This clone appeared many times. The gene calls are TRBV30 and TRBJ2-1; a weak D match, TRBD2 (5 bases). The V end was cut by 0 bases, the J end by 3 bases, with 6 bases between. Looked up from germline, CDR1 is GTSNPN and CDR2 is SVGIG (reference sequence). The CDR3 runs 13 residues. The CDR3 DNA follows: TGTGCCTGGAGTGTACGGGACTACAATGAGCAGTTCTTC. Translated: CAWSVRDYNEQFF.

The V gene is TRBV6-5, the J gene TRBJ2-3; 7 nucleotides align to TRBD2. CDR1 MNHEY and CDR2 SVGAGI come from the germline V gene. This CDR3 has 15 amino acids. V gave up 7 bases and J gave up 2 bases; unmatched junction bases: 9. In nucleotides, the CDR3 is TGTGCCAGCACCGCCCAAAGCGGGAACACAGATACGCAGTATTTT. It is translated as CASTAQSGNTDTQYF.

Regarding this clone: Other DNA sequences within the sample encode an identical CDR3. This chain links TRBV7-2 with TRBJ2-1; 12 bases line up with TRBD2. V dropped 5 bases and J dropped 7; count of bases not matched to a gene: 6. Germline V gene lookup returns CDR1 SGHTA and CDR2 FQGNSA. CDR3 length: 15 residues. Written as DNA, the CDR3 is TGTGCCAGCAGCCTTACTAGCGGGAGGATGAATGAGCAGTTCTTC. Translation: CASSLTSGRMNEQFF.

The J gene is TRBJ1-3, the V gene TRBV6-4; D call uncertain. V was pared by 3 bases and J by 4 bases, with 16 bases between. This CDR3 has 16 residues. Germline CDR1 MRHNA, CDR2 SNTAGT. CDR3 region: CASSEAQPEYGNTIYF. CDR3 sequence (DNA): TGTGCCAGCAGTGAAGCCCAACCTGAATACGGAAACACCATATATTTT.

The rearrangement links TRBV25-1 to TRBJ1-4; the D gene is possibly TRBD1 (5 bases). V was clipped by 1 base and J by 7 bases, with 10 bases between them. The CDR3 spans 14 residues. Germline V gene data show CDR1 as MGHDK and CDR2 as SYGVNS. CDR3 sequence reads: CASSEWGGGEKLFF. As DNA, the CDR3 is TGTGCCAGCAGTGAATGGGGCGGGGGTGAAAAACTGTTTTTT.

This chain links TRBV19 with TRBJ2-1; 9 positions agree with TRBD2. J was trimmed by 7 bases and V by 6 bases; bases with no gene match: 10. The V gene's germline CDR1 is LNHDA and CDR2 SQIVND (reference sequence). This CDR3 is built from 15 residues. CDR3 nucleotides: TGTGCCAGTAGCGATTATAGCGGGAGTGGGAATGAGCAGTTCTTC. It codes for CASSDYSGSGNEQFF.

This chain links TRBV6-5 with TRBJ1-5; D is ambiguous. The CDR3 length is 13 residues. V lost 2 bases, J lost 0 bases, and 2 bases lay in between. Germline CDR1 is MNHEY and CDR2 is SVGAGI. The chain's CDR3 is CASSYNSNQPQHF. As DNA, the CDR3 is TGTGCCAGCAGTTACAATAGCAATCAGCCCCAGCATTTT.

This clone was observed a few times. The rearrangement joins TRBV5-3 to TRBJ1-2; D not certain. TRBV5-3 falls under the ORF class, with uncertain function. The CDR3 totals 15 residues. Trimming pared 8 bases from V and 4 bases from J, leaving 21 bases between. CDR3: CASSHEGSIVYGYTF. The DNA of the CDR3 is TGTGCCAGCAGCCATGAAGGAAGCATAGTCTATGGCTACACCTTC.

This clone was counted only a few times. This chain's CDR3 is CASSSGQGGANVLTF. CDR3 DNA sequence: TGTGCCAGCAGCTCGGGACAGGGTGGGGCCAACGTCCTGACTTTC. The J gene is TRBJ2-6, the V gene TRBV13; 9 bases line up with TRBD1. J lost 3 bases, V lost 4 bases, and 1 base had no gene match. Germline CDR1 PRHDT, CDR2 FYEKMQ (reference sequence). CDR3 length equals 15 residues. Using reference TRBV13 and TRBJ2-6 for the parts outside the CDR3, the full variable domain is AAGVIQSPRHLIKEKRETATLKCYPIPRHDTVYWYQQGPGQDPQFLISFYEKMQSDKGSIPDRFSAQQFSDYHSELNMSSLELGDSALYFCASSSGQGGANVLTFGAGSRLTVL.

CDR3 sequence (DNA): TGTGCCAGCAGCTTAGGAGGCTACCCATGGGTCAATGAGCAGTTCTTC. Its translation is CASSLGGYPWVNEQFF. The rearrangement joins TRBV11-1 to TRBJ2-1; D not certain. The CDR3 runs 16 residues. Germline assignment: CDR1 SGHAT and CDR2 FQDESV (reference sequence). V lost 1 base and J 6 bases, leaving 16 bases between the germline ends.

The chain uses TRBV7-9 and TRBJ2-7, with D unclear. Trimming stripped 3 bases from V and 0 bases from J, with 9 bases between. In germline, CDR1 is SEHNR, CDR2 FQNEAQ (reference sequence). The CDR3 sequence is 14 residues long. This CDR3 reads CASSFDYPSYEQYF. CDR3 nucleotide sequence: TGTGCCAGCAGCTTCGATTACCCCTCCTACGAGCAGTACTTC.

The gene calls are TRBV6-1 and TRBJ1-3; D is possibly TRBD1 (6 bases). The germline V gene encodes CDR1 MNHNS and CDR2 SASEGT. This CDR3 has 15 residues. V dropped 1 base and J dropped 3 bases, with 10 bases sitting between them. The CDR3 region is CASSEGDTGGNTIYF. CDR3 DNA sequence: TGTGCCAGCAGTGAAGGGGACACAGGTGGAAACACCATATATTTT.

The chain combines TRBV14 with TRBJ2-4; no reliable D call. This CDR3 has 14 residues. Trimming removed 2 bases at V and 6 bases at J, with 11 bases between. Germline lookup yields CDR1 SGHDN and CDR2 FVKESK. CDR3: CASSQRSFGNIQYF. In DNA form, the CDR3 reads TGTGCCAGCAGCCAACGGAGCTTCGGAAACATTCAGTACTTC.

This clone was counted a few times. V is TRBV29-1 and J is TRBJ2-7; D unresolved. Germline V gene sequence: CDR1 SQVTM, CDR2 ANQGSEA. CDR3 size: 13 residues. Trimming stripped 4 bases from V and 4 bases from J, with 14 bases between. The CDR3 is CSVVYDGVYEQYF. CDR3 DNA: TGCAGCGTTGTCTATGACGGCGTGTACGAGCAGTACTTC.

This clone has a handful of counts. The chain uses TRBV11-2 and TRBJ1-1; no clear D. Germline V CDR1 and CDR2: SGHAT, FQNNGV. Trimming took off 5 bases at V and 5 bases at J, with 15 bases between the two ends. CDR3 length: 14 amino acids. CDR3 bases: TGTGCCAGCAGCGAGACGTCTGGGTTGACTGAAGCTTTCTTT. The encoded protein is CASSETSGLTEAFF.

This clone was counted between two and nine times. This chain joins TRBV6-1 and TRBJ2-7; TRBD2 agrees at 7 bases. Trimming cost V 1 base and J 4 bases; bases outside gene matches: 7. Germline values: CDR1 MNHNS, CDR2 SASEGT. The length of the CDR3 is 15 residues. In nucleotides, the CDR3 is TGTGCCAGCAGTGAAGACCTGGCTAGCGGATACGAGCAGTACTTC. It encodes CASSEDLASGYEQYF.